This T cell receptor beta chain was documented in a study of control samples from healthy donors and cancer patients. Sequencing was performed with immunoSEQ multiplex PCR; in TCRdb, only in-frame clones are kept and a portion is missing. The sample has fewer than 200,000 clones, roughly 94% seen once. The germline V gene has CDR1 SGHRS and CDR2 YFSETQ. Trimming shortened V by 4 bases and J by 7 bases, and 15 bases separated the two germline ends. This CDR3 is 15 amino acids long. V is TRBV5-1 and J is TRBJ1-6; D is possibly TRBD1 (5 bases). Material for sequencing was PBMCs. The receptor was isolated from a man aged 55 to 70 with colorectal cancer. The CDR3 region has the DNA TGCGCCAGCAGCATTGACAGCCCCGCGAATTCACCCCTCCACTTT. It encodes CASSIDSPANSPLHF.